What follows are 7 T cell receptor beta chains derived from one specimen sequenced in a study of CXCR3-negative and CXCR3-positive naive CD8 T cells (dated by TCRdb to between 2018 and 2021). The sequencer listed for this sample is NextSeq 550. The Human TCR Profiling Kit (MiLaboratory) was used to prepare UMI-labeled 5' RACE TRB cDNA libraries. Based on TCRdb reprocessing of the reads, there is one entry per CDR3 protein sequence, and DNA is missing. For this sample, the table gives fewer than 55,000 distinct CDR3 sequences. The ten top clones hold roughly 1.6% of the sample. The material sequenced was naive CXCR3- CD8+ T cells from blood. This specimen's cell subset or site label, per the study, means: CD45RO-CCR7+CD27+CD95- naive CD8+ T cells lacking CXCR3 (TNR3-). The receptors here all came from a human donor in good health. Some clones in this sample may be carry-over from other donors' samples.

Here the CDR3 reads CASSPGEVSAHTGELFF. V and J are TRBV7-9 and TRBJ2-2; as DNA is missing, the TRBD2 call by TCRdb cannot be tested. Germline V CDR1 and CDR2: SEHNR, FQNEAQ (reference sequence). This CDR3 has 17 amino acids. Based on the CDR3 plus reference TRBV7-9 and TRBJ2-2, the full variable domain is DTGVSQNPRHKITKRGQNVTFRCDPISEHNRLYWYRQTLGQGPEFLTYFQNEAQLEKSRLLSDRFSAERPKGSFSTLEIQRTEQGDSAMYLCASSPGEVSAHTGELFFGEGSRLTVL.

This chain uses TRBV10-3 with TRBJ1-2. Germline V CDR1 and CDR2: ENHRY, SYGVKD. CDR3 length: 11 amino acids. The CDR3 is CATRVDYGYTF.

The chain joins TRBV10-3 to TRBJ2-7; TCRdb proposes TRBD1, but this gene call is untestable without DNA. This CDR3 comprises 15 residues. Germline values: CDR1 ENHRY, CDR2 SYGVKD. CDR3 residues: CAIRESGTEDYEQYF.

V is TRBV28 and J is TRBJ2-3; TCRdb outputs TRBD1, but without DNA this stays unchecked. The CDR3 spans 14 residues. CDR1 and CDR2 (germline): MDHEN, SYDVKM. The CDR3 here is CASSFYRRGDTQYF.

The chain recombines TRBV27 with TRBJ1-2; TCRdb indicates TRBD1, and absent DNA this call remains unverified. The germline gives CDR1 MNHEY, CDR2 SMNVEV (reference sequence). The CDR3 runs 15 residues. The CDR3 spells CASSLSRGGLYGYTF.

J is TRBJ2-2 and V is TRBV7-9; as DNA is missing, the TRBD2 call by TCRdb cannot be tested. The CDR3 has 14 residues. Germline CDR1 SEHNR, CDR2 FQNEAQ (reference sequence). CDR3: CASSLEGLTGELFF.

The gene calls are TRBV28 and TRBJ1-2. Germline values: CDR1 MDHEN, CDR2 SYDVKM. This CDR3 is 13 amino acids long. Here the CDR3 reads CASSITRVYGYTF.